Listed below are T cell receptor beta chains from one sample, sequenced in a study of blood T cell repertoires in COVID-19. Clones were sequenced by immunoSEQ multiplex PCR, and TCRdb holds only the in-frame ones, with some missing. The sample carries fewer than 300,000 clones, approximately 90% recorded once. The source material was peripheral blood. The receptors originated from a man between 25 and 39 years old with acute or convalescent COVID-19. Each CDR3 is given with its conserved first and last residue. Each record gives: V gene, J gene, D gene, clone size, CDR3 protein, CDR3 DNA. D genes are given only for firm matches. Part of the rows lack a size; the others show once, few, many or a class for expanded clones.

TRBV19,TRBJ2-3,TRBD2,.,CASSKSGLAADLDTQYF,TGTGCCAGTAGTAAAAGCGGACTAGCGGCGGACTTAGATACGCAGTATTTT
TRBV10-2,TRBJ1-2,.,.,CASSERGRELATF,TGCGCCAGCAGTGAGAGGGGTCGGGAGTTAGCCACCTTC
TRBV5-1,TRBJ2-2,TRBD2,.,CASSYYGLAGAGELFF,TGCGCCAGCAGCTACTATGGACTAGCGGGCGCCGGGGAGCTGTTTTTT
TRBV7-8,TRBJ1-2,.,.,CASSLLGRNYGYTF,TGTGCCAGCAGCTTACTAGGCAGAAACTATGGCTACACCTTC
TRBV28,TRBJ1-2,.,.,CASRREDRVAYGYTF,TGTGCCAGCAGGCGGGAGGATAGGGTCGCCTATGGCTACACCTTC
TRBV19,TRBJ1-5,.,.,CASSMLGGGGSYQPQHF,TGTGCCAGTAGTATGTTGGGAGGGGGTGGTTCCTATCAGCCCCAGCATTTT
TRBV27,TRBJ1-2,.,once,CASSLTGGNYGYTF,TGTGCCAGCAGTTTGACGGGGGGTAACTATGGCTACACCTTC
TRBV3-1/TRBV3-2,TRBJ1-4,TRBD1,.,CASSQAGTGREKLFF,TGTGCCAGCAGCCAAGCGGGGACAGGGCGGGAAAAACTGTTTTTT
TRBV5-1,TRBJ2-1,TRBD1,.,CASSRARDRGDNEQFF,TGCGCCAGCAGCCGGGCCCGGGACAGGGGGGACAATGAGCAGTTCTTC
TRBV29-1,TRBJ1-2,.,.,CSGRSSTGSGYTF,TGCAGCGGCCGATCCTCTACAGGGTCTGGCTACACCTTC
TRBV2,TRBJ2-7,.,.,CASSKQGGYEQYF,TGTGCCAGCAGCAAACAGGGCGGTTACGAGCAGTACTTC
TRBV24-1,TRBJ1-2,.,.,CATSEGVGGYTF,TGTGCCACCAGTGAAGGGGTAGGAGGCTACACCTTC
TRBV19,TRBJ2-7,TRBD1,.,CASSMTGGGYEQYF,TGTGCCAGTAGTATGACAGGGGGCGGCTACGAGCAGTACTTC
TRBV6-5,TRBJ1-2,TRBD1,.,CASRSGGTGGYTF,TGTGCCAGCAGATCAGGGGGCACGGGTGGCTACACCTTC
TRBV27,TRBJ2-2,TRBD1,.,CASRDRGPDFLGTGELFF,TGTGCCAGCAGGGACAGGGGGCCGGATTTTTTAGGCACCGGGGAGCTGTTTTTT
TRBV19,TRBJ2-4,TRBD2,.,CASSIDLAGPRIQYF,TGTGCCAGTAGTATAGATCTAGCGGGGCCTCGCATTCAGTACTTC
TRBV12-3/TRBV12-4,TRBJ1-1,.,.,CASSPQGSEAFF,TGTGCCAGCAGCCCACAGGGCTCTGAAGCTTTCTTT
TRBV28,TRBJ2-4,.,.,CASSLKRVGIQYF,TGTGCCAGCAGTTTAAAGAGGGTGGGCATTCAGTACTTC
TRBV18,TRBJ2-7,.,.,CASSLSSYEQYF,TGTGCCAGCTCCCTAAGCTCCTACGAGCAGTACTTC
TRBV4-1,TRBJ2-2,.,.,CASSLRQAGDTGELFF,TGCGCCAGCAGCCTGAGACAGGCAGGTGACACCGGGGAGCTGTTTTTT
TRBV5-1,TRBJ1-2,.,.,CASSFSNPWYGYTF,TGCGCCAGCAGCTTTAGTAACCCGTGGTATGGCTACACCTTC
TRBV7-7,TRBJ2-7,.,once,CASSLAFGGTYEQYF,TGTGCTAGCAGCTTAGCGTTTGGCGGGACCTACGAGCAGTACTTC
TRBV28,TRBJ1-1,TRBD1,.,CASSQTGANTEAFF,TGTGCCAGCAGCCAGACAGGGGCGAACACTGAAGCTTTCTTT
TRBV28,TRBJ1-5,TRBD1,.,CASSFLGQGGNQPQHF,TGTGCCAGCAGTTTCTTAGGACAGGGCGGAAATCAGCCCCAGCATTTT
TRBV18,TRBJ2-2,TRBD1,few,CASSPGQGRRNLGELFF,TGTGCCAGCTCACCTGGACAGGGGAGAAGGAATCTCGGGGAGCTGTTTTTT
TRBV9,TRBJ2-2,.,once,CASSVGDFGELFF,TGTGCCAGCAGCGTAGGGGACTTCGGGGAGCTGTTTTTT
TRBV1,TRBJ2-5,.,.,CTSSLLAGDEQETQYF,TGCACCAGCAGCCTTCTAGCGGGGGACGAGCAAGAGACCCAGTACTTC
TRBV30,TRBJ1-4,.,few,CAWSEWIAAGGKLFF,TGTGCCTGGAGTGAATGGATCGCCGCCGGAGGGAAACTGTTTTTT
TRBV19,TRBJ2-7,TRBD1,.,CASQDRSLSEQYF,TGTGCCAGCCAGGACAGGTCTCTCTCCGAGCAGTACTTC
TRBV6-4,TRBJ2-1,.,.,CASSDGALGTEFF,TGTGCCAGCAGTGACGGTGCGCTCGGGACTGAGTTCTTC
TRBV11-2,TRBJ2-7,TRBD2,.,CASSPRPAGDYEQYF,TGTGCCAGCAGCCCGCGGCCAGCGGGGGACTACGAGCAGTACTTC
TRBV7-3,TRBJ2-4,TRBD1,.,CASSPDREGIQYF,TGTGCCAGCAGCCCCGACAGGGAAGGCATTCAGTACTTC